This TCR beta chain comes out of a study of blood T cell repertoires in COVID-19. Study at large: Collection of acute and convalescent COVID-19 samples took place in the United States, Italy and Spain. Sources were T cells, B-cell-depleted T cells, or PBMCs; the material itself was cDNA or gDNA.

Original handling: Amplification of reference gene primers was used by the study to estimate nucleated cell counts. Sequencing was performed with immunoSEQ multiplex PCR; in TCRdb, only in-frame clones are kept and a portion is missing. The V and J calls and clone size come from that table; D and trimming were worked out from the DNA. Found here are approximately 280,000 clones, 85% of them singletons; the top ten hold roughly 5.3%. The germline V gene has CDR1 MDHEN and CDR2 SYDVKM. The V gene lost 8 bases and the J gene lost 2 bases, with 10 bases spanning the gap. This CDR3 has 12 amino acids. The clonotype was recovered from a man in his forties or fifties with active or convalescent COVID-19. The sequenced sample was peripheral blood. The chain joins TRBV28 to TRBJ2-7; no firm D call. CDR3 bases: TGTGCCAGCCTCAGTTATCCCTACGAGCAGTACTTC. Translating it yields CASLSYPYEQYF. The full variable domain, completed using reference TRBV28 and TRBJ2-7, is DVKVTQSSRYLVKRTGEKVFLECVQDMDHENMFWYRQDPGLGLRLIYFSYDVKMKEKGDIPEGYSVSREKKERFSLILESASTNQTSMYLCASLSYPYEQYFGPGTRLTVT.